This T cell receptor beta chain was obtained from a study of T cells in women clearing cervical HPV infection (dated by TCRdb to between 2018 and 2020). Notes on the research overall: The cases were some 27 women with histologically confirmed HPV16-related CIN3 or worse, and 2 of these cases were invasive cancers. The roughly 27 controls were women who cleared a single incident HPV16 infection within 12 months without developing precancer or cancer. Blood from cases was collected at the visit where the lesion was first found, while blood from controls was collected once the infection could no longer be detected. Among cases, blood sampling occurred a median of around 160 days after lesion detection, with an interquartile range of about 85 to 210 days. Since only a few of the women had HLA typing available, the possibility that HLA type was acting as a confounder could not be ruled out. This exploratory proof-of-principle case-control study, nested within the Guanacaste HPV Natural History Study in Costa Rica, compared TCR repertoires among women with different cervical HPV16 outcomes. Cases and controls were matched on age within five years and on year of sample collection. A median age of nearly 35 years was observed in cases versus 37 to 45 in controls, and no significant differences in baseline characteristics were found. The parent cohort enrolled about 10,000 women aged 18 or older in Guanacaste, Costa Rica, during about 1992 to 1994 and followed them for approximately 7 years. Quality controls consisted of five blinded duplicates per group, for a total of roughly 60 samples made up of approximately 50 participants and some 10 replicates.

In regard to this clone: Its antigen is still unknown. Read sequence stops 3 residues before the CDR3 end, and the germline J gene provides the missing end.

What the study reported, not specific to this receptor: Because the number of T cells per sample was unknown, the richness differences could reflect varying T-cell content rather than repertoire biology. The cross-sectional design could not show whether the associations came before the infection or were a result of it, and neither effector/memory subsets nor HPV-specific T cells were isolated. Cases had lower TRBV6-7 relative abundance than controls (about 0.1% versus 0.15%; Bonferroni P = 0.0008). Cases were distinguished from controls with an estimated AUC of approximately 0.83 by random forest classifiers combining richness and V gene abundances. CIN3+ cases had significantly higher TCR repertoire richness than controls across sequencing depths, but evenness did not differ between the groups.

The CDR3 runs 11 residues from the cysteine to the phenylalanine. The DNA has 24 bases, all within the CDR3, and is read from base 1. The germline V gene (reference sequence) sets CDR1 to SEHNR and CDR2 to FQNEAQ. Using the immunoSEQ assay, multiplex PCR amplified TCR beta CDR3 regions from an average of 1200 ng of genomic DNA per sample. Primer bias was corrected in the assay by using a complete synthetic TCR repertoire to establish an amplification baseline. Amplicons were sequenced on the Illumina platform. On the study's bioinformatics: Sequences were error-corrected by clustering with frequency ratios and a modified nearest-neighbor algorithm, then analyzed in the immunoSEQ Analyzer with IMGT gene definitions. At each rarefaction depth, TCR richness and evenness were averaged over 20 rarefaction repeats, and samples with fewer sequences than the depth were excluded. Wilcoxon rank sum tests with FDR correction were used to compare relative abundances of V, D and J genes between the groups. Blinded duplicates gave an intraclass correlation of 95% to 97% for TCR richness and an average of roughly 76% across around 66 gene segments. TCRdb obtained this table from immuneACCESS and retained in-frame rearrangements with V and J assigned. These tables miss some clones; where compared with another copy, unresolved V genes account for less than half of the shortfall, and the remainder is unexplained. Clonal size and the V and J genes are those of that table, whereas D and trimming came from the DNA. The table held for this sample gives approximately 13,000 clones. The ten largest clonotypes hold about 8% of the sample.

Every participant had a single incident cervical HPV16 infection, and women with prevalent HPV16 infections were excluded. Cervical HPV DNA was detected by MY09/MY11 PCR, and genotyping was performed by dot-blot hybridization. About 15 mL of heparinized blood were centrifuged, and the buffy coat was split into aliquots, frozen at -30 degrees C, and then kept at -80 degrees C. Genomic DNA was extracted from buffy coat specimens using QIAGEN kits. Sequenced input: blood buffy coat. The rearranged chain carries TRBV7-9 and TRBJ1-1, with a weak D call of TRBD1 (5 bases match). The source is a woman aged 18-69 years with a cervical HPV16 infection that either progressed to CIN3+ or cleared (not recorded which). This receptor has the CDR3 CASSGAQEAFF. The CDR3 bases that were read are TGTGCCAGCAGCGGGGCGCAGGAA.